This TCR beta chain was profiled in a study of blood T cell repertoires in COVID-19. On the study more broadly: Acute and convalescent COVID-19 samples came from the United States, Italy and Spain. The cDNA or gDNA used as material had been derived from T cells, B-cell-depleted T cells, or PBMCs.

The CDR3 is made up of 13 amino acids. CDR1 is LNHNV, CDR2 YYDKDF, per germline (reference sequence). The V gene lost 8 bases and the J gene lost 1 base, with 11 bases spanning the gap. Authors' analysis steps: For nucleated cells, counts were estimated from reference gene primer amplification. TCRdb's table, derived via immunoSEQ multiplex PCR, lists solely in-frame clones and lacks some. V and J calls and clone size follow that table, whereas D and trimming were derived from the DNA. The sample holds around 300,000 clones, roughly 85% seen once. The receptor comes from a woman between 45 and 60 years old who had recovered from COVID-19. The chain carries TRBV15 and TRBJ1-1; D remains ambiguous. Sequencing was done on a sample of peripheral blood. Written as DNA, the CDR3 is TGTGCCACCCGCGAATTCGGGAACACTGAAGCTTTCTTT. Amino acid sequence: CATREFGNTEAFF.